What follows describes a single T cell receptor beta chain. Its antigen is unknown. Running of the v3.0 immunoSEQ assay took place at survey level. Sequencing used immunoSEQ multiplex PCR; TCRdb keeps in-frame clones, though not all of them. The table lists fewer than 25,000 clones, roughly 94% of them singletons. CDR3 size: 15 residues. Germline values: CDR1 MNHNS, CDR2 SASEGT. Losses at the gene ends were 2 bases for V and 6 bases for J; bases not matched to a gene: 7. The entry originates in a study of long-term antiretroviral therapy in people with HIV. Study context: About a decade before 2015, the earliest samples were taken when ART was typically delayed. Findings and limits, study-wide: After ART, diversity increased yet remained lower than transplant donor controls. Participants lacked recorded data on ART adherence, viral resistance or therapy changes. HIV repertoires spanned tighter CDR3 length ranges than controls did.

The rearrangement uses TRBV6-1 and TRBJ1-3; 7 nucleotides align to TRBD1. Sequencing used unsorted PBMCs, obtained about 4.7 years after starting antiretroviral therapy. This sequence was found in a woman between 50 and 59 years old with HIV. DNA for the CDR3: TGTGCCAGCAGTGAACCCAGGACAGGAGAAAACACCATATATTTT. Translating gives CASSEPRTGENTIYF.